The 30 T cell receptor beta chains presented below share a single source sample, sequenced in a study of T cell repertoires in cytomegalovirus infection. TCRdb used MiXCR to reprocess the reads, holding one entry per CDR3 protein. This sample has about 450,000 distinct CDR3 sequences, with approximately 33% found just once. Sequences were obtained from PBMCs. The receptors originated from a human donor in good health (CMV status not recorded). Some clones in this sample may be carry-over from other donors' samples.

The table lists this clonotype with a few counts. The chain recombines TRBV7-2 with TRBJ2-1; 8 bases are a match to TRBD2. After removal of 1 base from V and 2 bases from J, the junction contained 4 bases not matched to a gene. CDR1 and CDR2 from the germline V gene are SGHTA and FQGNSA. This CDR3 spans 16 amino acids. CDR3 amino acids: CASSLGRGVTYNEQFF. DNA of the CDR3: TGTGCCAGCAGCTTAGGGCGGGGGGTTACCTACAATGAGCAGTTCTTC.

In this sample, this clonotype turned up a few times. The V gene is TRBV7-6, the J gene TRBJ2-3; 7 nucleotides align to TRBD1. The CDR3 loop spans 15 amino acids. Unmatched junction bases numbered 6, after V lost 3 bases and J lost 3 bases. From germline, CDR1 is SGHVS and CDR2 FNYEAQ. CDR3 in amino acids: CASSLQGGRTDTQYF. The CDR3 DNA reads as TGTGCCAGCAGCTTGCAAGGGGGCCGTACAGATACGCAGTATTTT. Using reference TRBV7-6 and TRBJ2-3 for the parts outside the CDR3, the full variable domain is GAGVSQSPRYKVTKRGQDVALRCDPISGHVSLYWYRQALGQGPEFLTYFNYEAQQDKSGLPNDRFSAERPEGSISTLTIQRTEQRDSAMYRCASSLQGGRTDTQYFGPGTRLTVL.

The CDR3 DNA follows: TGTGCCAGCAGCTTGAAGAACCCCGGGGGTTATGAGCAGTTCTTC. Amino acids: CASSLKNPGGYEQFF. The rearrangement uses TRBV5-5 and TRBJ2-1; perhaps TRBD2 as D (6 bases). Looked up from germline, CDR1 is SGHKS and CDR2 is YYEKEE (reference sequence). The CDR3 extends over 15 amino acids. Trimming took off 1 base at V and 8 bases at J, with 16 bases between the two ends.

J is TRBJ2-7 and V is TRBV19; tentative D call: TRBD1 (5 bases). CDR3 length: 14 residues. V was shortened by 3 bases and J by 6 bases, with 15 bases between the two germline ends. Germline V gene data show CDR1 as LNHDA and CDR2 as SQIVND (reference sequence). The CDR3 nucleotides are TGTGCCAGTAGTATTACCGACAGACCCCTCGAGCAGTACTTC. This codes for CASSITDRPLEQYF.

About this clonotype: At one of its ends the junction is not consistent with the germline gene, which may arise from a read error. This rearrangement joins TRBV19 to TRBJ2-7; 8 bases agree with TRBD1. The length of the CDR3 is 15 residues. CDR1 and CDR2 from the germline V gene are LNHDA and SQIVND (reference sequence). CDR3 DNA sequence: TGTGACAGTAGTAACCGGGACAGGAGGGCCTACGAGCAGTACTTC. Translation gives CDSSNRDRRAYEQYF.

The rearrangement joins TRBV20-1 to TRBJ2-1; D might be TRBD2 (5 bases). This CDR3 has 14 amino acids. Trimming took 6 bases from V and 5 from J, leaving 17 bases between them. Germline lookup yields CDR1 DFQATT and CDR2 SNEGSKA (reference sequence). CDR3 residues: CSAPASLTDNEQFF. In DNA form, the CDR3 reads TGCAGTGCCCCGGCTAGCTTAACGGACAATGAGCAGTTCTTC.

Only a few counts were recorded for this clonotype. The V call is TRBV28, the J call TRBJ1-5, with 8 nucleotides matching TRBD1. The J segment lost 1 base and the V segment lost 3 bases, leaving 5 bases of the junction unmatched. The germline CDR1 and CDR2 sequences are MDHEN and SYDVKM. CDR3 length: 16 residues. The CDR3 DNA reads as TGTGCCAGCAGTTTCCAGGACAGGGCGAGCAATCAGCCCCAGCATTTT. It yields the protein CASSFQDRASNQPQHF.

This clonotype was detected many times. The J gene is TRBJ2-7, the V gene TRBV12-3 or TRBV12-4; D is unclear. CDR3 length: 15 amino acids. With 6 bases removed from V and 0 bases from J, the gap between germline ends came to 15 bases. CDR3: CASSPGPISSYEQYF. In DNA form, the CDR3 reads TGTGCCAGCAGCCCTGGCCCCATTAGCTCCTACGAGCAGTACTTC.

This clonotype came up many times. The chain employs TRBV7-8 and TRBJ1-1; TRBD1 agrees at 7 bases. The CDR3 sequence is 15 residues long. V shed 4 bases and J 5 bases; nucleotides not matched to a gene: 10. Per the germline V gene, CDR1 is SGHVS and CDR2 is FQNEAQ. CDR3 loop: CASSSKQGRGTEAFF. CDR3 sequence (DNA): TGTGCCAGCAGCTCGAAACAGGGGAGGGGGACTGAAGCTTTCTTT. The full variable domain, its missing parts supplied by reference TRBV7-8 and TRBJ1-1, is GAGVSQSPRYKVAKRGQDVALRCDPISGHVSLFWYQQALGQGPEFLTYFQNEAQLDKSGLPSDRFFAERPEGSVSTLKIQRTQQEDSAVYLCASSSKQGRGTEAFFGQGTRLTVV.

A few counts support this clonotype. The CDR3 DNA reads TGTGCCAGCAGTTATCAGACTTTCTACAATGAGCAGTTCTTC. Amino acid sequence: CASSYQTFYNEQFF. This chain joins TRBV6-2 or TRBV6-3 and TRBJ2-1; no definite D call. The V gene lost 3 bases and the J gene lost 3 bases, with 9 bases spanning the gap. The CDR3 length is 14 residues. Per the germline V gene, CDR1 is MNHEY and CDR2 is SVGEGT.

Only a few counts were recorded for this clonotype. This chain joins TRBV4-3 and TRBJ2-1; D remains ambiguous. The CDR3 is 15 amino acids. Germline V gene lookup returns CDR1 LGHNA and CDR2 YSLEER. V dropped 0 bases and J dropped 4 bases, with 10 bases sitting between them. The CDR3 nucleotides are TGCGCCAGCAGCCAAGATAGGAACGGATACAATGAGCAGTTCTTC. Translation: CASSQDRNGYNEQFF.

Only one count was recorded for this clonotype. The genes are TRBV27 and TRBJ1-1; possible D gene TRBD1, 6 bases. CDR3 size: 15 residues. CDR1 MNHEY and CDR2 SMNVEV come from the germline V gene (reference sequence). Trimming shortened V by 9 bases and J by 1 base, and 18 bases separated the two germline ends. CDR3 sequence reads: CARQGMRGENTEAFF. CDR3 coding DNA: TGTGCCAGGCAGGGGATGAGGGGAGAGAACACTGAAGCTTTCTTT.

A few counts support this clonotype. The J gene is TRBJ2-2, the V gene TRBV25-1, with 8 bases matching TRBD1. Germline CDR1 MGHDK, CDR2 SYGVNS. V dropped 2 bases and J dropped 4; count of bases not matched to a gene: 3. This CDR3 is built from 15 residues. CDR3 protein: CASSETQGGTGELFF. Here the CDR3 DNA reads TGTGCCAGCAGTGAAACACAGGGGGGCACCGGGGAGCTGTTTTTT.

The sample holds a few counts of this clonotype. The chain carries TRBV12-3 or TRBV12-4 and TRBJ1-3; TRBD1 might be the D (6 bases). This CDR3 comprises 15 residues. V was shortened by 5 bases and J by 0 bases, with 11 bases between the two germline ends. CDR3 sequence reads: CASSRVDSSGNTIYF. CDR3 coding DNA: TGTGCCAGCAGTCGTGTGGACAGCTCTGGAAACACCATATATTTT.

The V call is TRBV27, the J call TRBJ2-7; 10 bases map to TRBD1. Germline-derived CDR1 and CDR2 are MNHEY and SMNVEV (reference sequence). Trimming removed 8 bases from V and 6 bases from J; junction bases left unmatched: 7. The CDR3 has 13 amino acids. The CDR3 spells CASGQGGYLEQYF. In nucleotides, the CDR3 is TGTGCCAGCGGACAGGGGGGTTATCTCGAGCAGTACTTC.

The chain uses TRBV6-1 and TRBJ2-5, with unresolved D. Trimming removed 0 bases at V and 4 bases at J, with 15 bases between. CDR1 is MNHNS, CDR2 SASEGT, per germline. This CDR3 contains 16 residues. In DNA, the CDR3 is TGTGCCAGCAGTGAAGCGCTTCGGCAATTCCGAGAGACCCAGTACTTC. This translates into CASSEALRQFRETQYF.

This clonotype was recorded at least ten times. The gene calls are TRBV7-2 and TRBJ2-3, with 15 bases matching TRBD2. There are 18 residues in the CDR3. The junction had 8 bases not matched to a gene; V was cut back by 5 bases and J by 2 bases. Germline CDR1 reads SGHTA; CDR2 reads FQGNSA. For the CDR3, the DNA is TGTGCCAGCAGCCCTCCGGGACTAGCGGGGGGATACACAGATACGCAGTATTTT. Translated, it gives CASSPPGLAGGYTDTQYF.

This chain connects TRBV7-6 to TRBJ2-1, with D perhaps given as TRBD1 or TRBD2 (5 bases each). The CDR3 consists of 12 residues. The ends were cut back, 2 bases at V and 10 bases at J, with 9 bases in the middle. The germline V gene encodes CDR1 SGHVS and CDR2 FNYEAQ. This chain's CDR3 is CASSLLREEQFF. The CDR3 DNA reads TGTGCCAGCAGCTTACTCAGGGAGGAGCAGTTCTTC.

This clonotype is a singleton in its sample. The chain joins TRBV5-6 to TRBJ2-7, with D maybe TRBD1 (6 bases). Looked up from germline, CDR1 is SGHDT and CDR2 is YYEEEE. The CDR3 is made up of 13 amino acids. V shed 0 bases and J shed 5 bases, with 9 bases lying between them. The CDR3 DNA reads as TGTGCCAGCAGCTTGGCAGGGGTCAACGAGCAGTACTTC. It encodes CASSLAGVNEQYF.

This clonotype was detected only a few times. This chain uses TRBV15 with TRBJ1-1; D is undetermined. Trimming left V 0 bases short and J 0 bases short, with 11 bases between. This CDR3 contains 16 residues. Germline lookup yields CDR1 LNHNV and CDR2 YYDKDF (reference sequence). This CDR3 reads CATSRDIPGLNTEAFF. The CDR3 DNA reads TGTGCCACCAGCAGAGATATTCCAGGCTTGAACACTGAAGCTTTCTTT.

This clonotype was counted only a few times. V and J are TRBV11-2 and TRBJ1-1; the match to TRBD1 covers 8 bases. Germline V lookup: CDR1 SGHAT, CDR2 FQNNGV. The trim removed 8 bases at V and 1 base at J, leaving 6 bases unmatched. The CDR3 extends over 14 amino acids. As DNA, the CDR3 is TGTGCCAGCCGGCGGACAGGGACGAACACTGAAGCTTTCTTT. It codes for CASRRTGTNTEAFF. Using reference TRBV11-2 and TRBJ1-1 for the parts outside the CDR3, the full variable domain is EAGVAQSPRYKIIEKRQSVAFWCNPISGHATLYWYQQILGQGPKLLIQFQNNGVVDDSQLPKDRFSAERLKGVDSTLKIQPAKLEDSAVYLCASRRTGTNTEAFFGQGTRLTVV.

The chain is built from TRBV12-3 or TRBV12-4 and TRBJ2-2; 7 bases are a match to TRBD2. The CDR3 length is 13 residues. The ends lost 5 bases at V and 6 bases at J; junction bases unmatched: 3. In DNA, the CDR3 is TGTGCCAGCAGTCCCCGGGAGGCCGGGGAGCTGTTTTTT. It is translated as CASSPREAGELFF.

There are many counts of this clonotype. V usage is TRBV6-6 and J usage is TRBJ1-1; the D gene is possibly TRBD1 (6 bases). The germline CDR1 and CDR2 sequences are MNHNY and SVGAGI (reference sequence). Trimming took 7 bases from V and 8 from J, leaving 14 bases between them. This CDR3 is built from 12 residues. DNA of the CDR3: TGTGCCAGCACTACTCGCGGGACAGAAGCTTTCTTT. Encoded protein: CASTTRGTEAFF.

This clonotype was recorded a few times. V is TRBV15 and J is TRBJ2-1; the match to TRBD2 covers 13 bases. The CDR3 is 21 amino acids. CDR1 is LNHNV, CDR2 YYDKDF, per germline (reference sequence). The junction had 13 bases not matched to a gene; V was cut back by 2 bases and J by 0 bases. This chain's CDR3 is CATSRFYQGLAGKSSYNEQFF. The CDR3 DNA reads TGTGCCACCAGCAGATTTTACCAGGGACTAGCGGGGAAGAGCTCCTACAATGAGCAGTTCTTC.

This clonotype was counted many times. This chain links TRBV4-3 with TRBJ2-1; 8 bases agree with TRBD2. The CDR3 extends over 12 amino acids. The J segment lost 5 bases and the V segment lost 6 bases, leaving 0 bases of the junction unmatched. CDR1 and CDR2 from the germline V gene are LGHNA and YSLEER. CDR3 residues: CASRLADNEQFF. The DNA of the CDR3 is TGCGCCAGCAGACTAGCGGACAATGAGCAGTTCTTC.

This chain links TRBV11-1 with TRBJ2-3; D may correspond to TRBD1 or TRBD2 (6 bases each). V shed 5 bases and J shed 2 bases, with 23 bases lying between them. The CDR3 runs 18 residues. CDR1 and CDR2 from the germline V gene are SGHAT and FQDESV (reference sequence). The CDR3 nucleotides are TGTGCCAGCAGCCGTCCCCAACAAAGGGGGGCTTTCACAGATACGCAGTATTTT. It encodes CASSRPQQRGAFTDTQYF.

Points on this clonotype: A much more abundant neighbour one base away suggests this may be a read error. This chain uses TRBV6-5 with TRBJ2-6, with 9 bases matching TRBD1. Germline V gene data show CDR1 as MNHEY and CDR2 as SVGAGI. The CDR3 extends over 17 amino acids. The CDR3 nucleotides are TGTGCCATCAGTTACTCCGGACAGGGGTCTGGGGCCAACGTCCTGACTTTC. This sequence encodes CAISYSGQGSGANVLTF.

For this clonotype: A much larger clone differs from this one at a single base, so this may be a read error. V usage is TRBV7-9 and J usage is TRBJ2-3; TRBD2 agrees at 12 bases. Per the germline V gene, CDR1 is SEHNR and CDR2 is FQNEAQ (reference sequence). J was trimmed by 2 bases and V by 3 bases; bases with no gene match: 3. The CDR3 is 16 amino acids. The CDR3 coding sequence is TGTGCCAGCAGCTTCGGACTAGCGGGGATCACAGATACGCAGTATTTT. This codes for CASSFGLAGITDTQYF.

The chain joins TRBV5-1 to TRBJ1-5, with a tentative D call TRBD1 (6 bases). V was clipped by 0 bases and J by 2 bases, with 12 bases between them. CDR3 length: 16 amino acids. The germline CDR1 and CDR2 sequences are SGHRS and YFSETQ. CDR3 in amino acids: CASSLDSGAGNQPQHF. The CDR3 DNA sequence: TGCGCCAGCAGCTTGGACTCGGGGGCTGGCAATCAGCCCCAGCATTTT.

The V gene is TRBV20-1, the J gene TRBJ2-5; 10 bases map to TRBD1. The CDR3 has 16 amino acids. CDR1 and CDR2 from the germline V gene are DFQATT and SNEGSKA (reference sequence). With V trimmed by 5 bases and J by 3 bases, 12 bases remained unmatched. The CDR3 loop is CSAQGQGFQSKETQYF. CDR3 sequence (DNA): TGCAGTGCTCAGGGACAGGGGTTTCAGAGTAAAGAGACCCAGTACTTC.